This T cell receptor (beta chain) was retrieved from a study of beta chain features in type 1 diabetes. Study findings and constraints: In every one of the four CD4+ subsets, TCRB CDR3s were moderately but significantly shorter in Type 1 diabetes patients.

Donors contributed one heparinised blood draw apiece, averaging roughly 100 mL. Researchers reported sorting CD4+ naive, central memory, regulatory and stem cell-like memory cells via CD45RO/CCR7/CD25/CD127/CD95/CD27. On this clone: The antigen remains unidentified.

Sequencing targeted expressed TCRB transcripts, as all isolated RNA had been reverse transcribed. Sequencing was performed with immunoSEQ multiplex PCR; in TCRdb, only in-frame clones are kept and a portion is missing. There are 300,000 to 350,000 clones in the sample; approximately 8% occur only once, and roughly 0.44% lies in the top ten. Sequencing was carried out using central memory CD4+ T cells from blood. The TCR comes from a woman aged 18-29 years in good health.

The CDR3 DNA follows: TGTGCCAGCAGCCCCCCGCGGGGTACGAATCGCTACACCTTC. Translating it yields CASSPPRGTNRYTF. This chain links TRBV13 with TRBJ1-2, with D unresolved. This CDR3 spans 14 amino acids. Germline V gene data show CDR1 as PRHDT and CDR2 as FYEKMQ (reference sequence). V gave up 5 bases and J gave up 9 bases, with 19 bases separating them.